One TCR beta chain is described in this entry. Its antigen is currently unknown. The data were taken from a study of OX40 agonist ivuxolimab in advanced cancers. TCRdb keeps only in-frame clones here, not all; method: immunoSEQ multiplex PCR. The sample consists of roughly 80,000 clones, more than 85% of them appearing once. Study conclusions and caveats: No determination was made of the antigen specificity of the expanded peripheral T cells.

Germline CDR1 is SGHRS and CDR2 is YFSETQ. The CDR3 runs to 15 residues. V lost 1 base to trimming and J lost 5 bases; unmatched junction nucleotides: 6. The source material was CD4+ or CD8+ T cells sorted from blood, sampled in a trial of the OX40 agonist ivuxolimab. This TCR was recovered from an adult with an advanced solid tumor such as melanoma, head and neck, liver or kidney cancer. The gene calls are TRBV5-1 and TRBJ2-7; 10 bases align to TRBD1. In nucleotides, the CDR3 is TGCGCCAGCAGCTTGCTCGGACAGGGGGGTCACGAGCAGTACTTC. Translation gives CASSLLGQGGHEQYF.